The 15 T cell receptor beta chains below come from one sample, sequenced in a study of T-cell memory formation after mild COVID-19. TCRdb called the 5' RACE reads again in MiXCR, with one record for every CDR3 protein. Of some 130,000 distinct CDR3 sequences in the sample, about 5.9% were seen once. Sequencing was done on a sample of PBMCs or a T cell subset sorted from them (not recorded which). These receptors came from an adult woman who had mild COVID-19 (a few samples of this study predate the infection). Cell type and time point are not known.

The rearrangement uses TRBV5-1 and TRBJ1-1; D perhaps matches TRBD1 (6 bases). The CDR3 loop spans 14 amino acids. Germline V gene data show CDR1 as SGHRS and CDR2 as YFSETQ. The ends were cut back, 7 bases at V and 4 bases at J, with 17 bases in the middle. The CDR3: CASRTSYRATEAFF. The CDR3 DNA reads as TGCGCCAGCCGCACATCCTACAGGGCCACTGAAGCTTTCTTT.

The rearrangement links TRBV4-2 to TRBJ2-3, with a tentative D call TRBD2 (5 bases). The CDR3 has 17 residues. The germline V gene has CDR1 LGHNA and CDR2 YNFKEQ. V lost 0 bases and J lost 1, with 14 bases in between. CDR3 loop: CASSQESGSSGTDTQYF. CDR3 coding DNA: TGTGCCAGCAGCCAAGAGAGTGGGAGCAGCGGCACAGATACGCAGTATTTT.

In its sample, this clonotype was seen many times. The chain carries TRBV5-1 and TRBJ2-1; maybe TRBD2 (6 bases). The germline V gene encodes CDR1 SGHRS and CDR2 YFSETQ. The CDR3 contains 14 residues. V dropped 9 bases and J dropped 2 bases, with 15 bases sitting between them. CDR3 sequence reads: CATSWGETYNEQFF. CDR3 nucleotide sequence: TGCGCCACCTCCTGGGGGGAAACCTACAATGAGCAGTTCTTC.

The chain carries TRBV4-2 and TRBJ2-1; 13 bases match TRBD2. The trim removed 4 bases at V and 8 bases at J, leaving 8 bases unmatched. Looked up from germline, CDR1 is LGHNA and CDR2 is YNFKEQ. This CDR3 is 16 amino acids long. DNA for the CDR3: TGTGCCAGCAGCCGAGAACTAGCGGGAGGGGTCTATGAGCAGTTCTTC. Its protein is CASSRELAGGVYEQFF.

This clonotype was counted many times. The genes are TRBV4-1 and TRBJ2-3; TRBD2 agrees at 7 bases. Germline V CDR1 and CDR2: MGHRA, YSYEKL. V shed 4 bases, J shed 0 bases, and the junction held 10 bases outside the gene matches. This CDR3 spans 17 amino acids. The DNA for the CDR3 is TGCGCCAGCAGCCCTTACGGGGAGGGCCTCAGCACAGATACGCAGTATTTT. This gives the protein CASSPYGEGLSTDTQYF.

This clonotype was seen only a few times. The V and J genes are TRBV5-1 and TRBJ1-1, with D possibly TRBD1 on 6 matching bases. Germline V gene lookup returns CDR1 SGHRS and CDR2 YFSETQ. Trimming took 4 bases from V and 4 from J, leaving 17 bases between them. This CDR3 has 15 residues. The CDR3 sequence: CASSRLRGGGTEAFF. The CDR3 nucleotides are TGCGCCAGCAGCCGACTCAGGGGTGGAGGCACTGAAGCTTTCTTT.

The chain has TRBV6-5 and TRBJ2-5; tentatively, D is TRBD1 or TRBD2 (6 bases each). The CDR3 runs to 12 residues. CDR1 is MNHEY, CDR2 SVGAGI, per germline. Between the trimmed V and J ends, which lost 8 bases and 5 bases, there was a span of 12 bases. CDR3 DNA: TGTGCCAGCGGCCCGGGGGCTGAGACCCAGTACTTC. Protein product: CASGPGAETQYF.

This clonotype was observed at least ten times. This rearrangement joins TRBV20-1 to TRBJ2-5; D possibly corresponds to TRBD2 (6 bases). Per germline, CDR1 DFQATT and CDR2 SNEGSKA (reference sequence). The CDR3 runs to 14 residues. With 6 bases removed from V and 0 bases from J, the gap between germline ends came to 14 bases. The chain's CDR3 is CSAPTSWYQETQYF. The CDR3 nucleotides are TGCAGTGCGCCGACTAGTTGGTACCAAGAGACCCAGTACTTC.

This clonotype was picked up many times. The CDR3 nucleotides read TGTGCCAGCAGCCAACTAGCGGGAGTTTCAAATGAGCAGTTCTTC. It codes for CASSQLAGVSNEQFF. The chain joins TRBV14 to TRBJ2-1; 10 nucleotides match TRBD2. Trimming cost V 2 bases and J 7 bases; bases outside gene matches: 5. This CDR3 is built from 15 residues. Germline V gene sequence: CDR1 SGHDN, CDR2 FVKESK. The entire variable domain, with the rest obtained from reference TRBV14 and TRBJ2-1, is as follows: EAGVTQFPSHSVIEKGQTVTLRCDPISGHDNLYWYRRVMGKEIKFLLHFVKESKQDESGMPNNRFLAERTGGTYSTLKVQPAELEDSGVYFCASSQLAGVSNEQFFGPGTRLTVL.

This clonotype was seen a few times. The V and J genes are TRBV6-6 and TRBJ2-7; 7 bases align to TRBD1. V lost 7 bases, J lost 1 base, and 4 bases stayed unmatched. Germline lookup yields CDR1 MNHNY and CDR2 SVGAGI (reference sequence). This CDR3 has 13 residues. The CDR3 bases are TGTGCCAGCACTCGGGACAGATCCTACGAGCAGTACTTC. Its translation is CASTRDRSYEQYF.

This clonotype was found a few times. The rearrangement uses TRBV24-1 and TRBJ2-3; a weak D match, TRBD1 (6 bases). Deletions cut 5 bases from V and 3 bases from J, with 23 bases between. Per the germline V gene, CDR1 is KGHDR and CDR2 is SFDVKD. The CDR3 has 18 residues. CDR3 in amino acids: CATSGTLTGIVGTDTQYF. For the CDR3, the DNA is TGTGCCACCAGTGGAACGCTCACAGGGATAGTCGGAACAGATACGCAGTATTTT.

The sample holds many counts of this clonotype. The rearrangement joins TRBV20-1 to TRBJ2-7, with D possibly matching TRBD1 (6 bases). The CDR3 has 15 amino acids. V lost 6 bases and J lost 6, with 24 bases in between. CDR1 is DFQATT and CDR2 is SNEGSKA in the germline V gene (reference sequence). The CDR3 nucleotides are TGCAGTGCCCGAATCACAGGGTACCCCACCGCCGAGCAGTACTTC. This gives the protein CSARITGYPTAEQYF.

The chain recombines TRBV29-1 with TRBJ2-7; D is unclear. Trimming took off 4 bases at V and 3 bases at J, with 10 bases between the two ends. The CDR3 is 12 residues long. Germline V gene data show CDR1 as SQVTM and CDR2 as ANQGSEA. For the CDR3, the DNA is TGCAGCGTTGCCCAGCCGGACTACGAGCAGTACTTC. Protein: CSVAQPDYEQYF.

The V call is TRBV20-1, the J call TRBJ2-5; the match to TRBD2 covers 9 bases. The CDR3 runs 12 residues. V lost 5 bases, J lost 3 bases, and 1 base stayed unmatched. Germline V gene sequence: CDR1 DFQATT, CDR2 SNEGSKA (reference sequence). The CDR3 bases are TGCAGTGCTCGGACTAGCGAAGAGACCCAGTACTTC. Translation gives CSARTSEETQYF.

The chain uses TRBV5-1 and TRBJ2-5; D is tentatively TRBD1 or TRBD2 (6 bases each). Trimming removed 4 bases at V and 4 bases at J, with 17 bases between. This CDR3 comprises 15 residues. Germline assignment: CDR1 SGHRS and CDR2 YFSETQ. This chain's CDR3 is CASSPGARSGETQYF. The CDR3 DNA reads TGCGCCAGCAGCCCGGGGGCCCGGTCCGGAGAGACCCAGTACTTC.